The 23 T cell receptor beta chains presented below share a single source sample, sequenced in a study of T cell clusters in autoimmune cytopenias. TRB was amplified from roughly 250 ng of peripheral blood genomic DNA per sample. Multiplex touch-down PCR amplified TRB using TRB-A and TRB-B pools in one tube. TCRdb reprocessed the multiplex PCR reads, with one entry per CDR3 protein and no DNA. This sample contains roughly 15,000 distinct CDR3 sequences. The same sample was also used in a study of T cell repertoires in aging, cancer and after chemotherapy.

Input material: peripheral blood. Every receptor here comes from a human donor in good health.

The chain's CDR3 is CASSLGGPGYEQYF. V and J are TRBV5-5 and TRBJ2-7; there is no DNA to check the TCRdb D call of TRBD1. CDR1 and CDR2 from the germline V gene are SGHKS and YYEKEE (reference sequence). The CDR3 runs to 14 residues.

This chain joins TRBV27 and TRBJ2-2; TCRdb returns TRBD2, unconfirmable since there is no DNA. The CDR3 loop spans 16 amino acids. Germline values: CDR1 MNHEY, CDR2 SMNVEV (reference sequence). The CDR3 spells CASRTGTSGYTGELFF.

CDR3 protein: CASSYSTGGSGYTF. V gene TRBV6-5 combines with J gene TRBJ1-2. This CDR3 region has 14 residues. Germline CDR1 MNHEY, CDR2 SVGAGI.

This rearrangement joins TRBV19 to TRBJ1-4; TCRdb's D call, TRBD1, is unchecked because there is no DNA. This CDR3 comprises 15 residues. Per germline, CDR1 LNHDA and CDR2 SQIVND (reference sequence). CDR3 residues: CASRPTGQRSEKLFF.

The chain couples TRBV5-4 to TRBJ2-7; the TRBD1 assignment by TCRdb is unverifiable without DNA. Germline lookup yields CDR1 SGHNT and CDR2 YYREEE (reference sequence). This CDR3 region has 15 residues. The CDR3 is CASSLGTGGWREQYF. The variable domain in full, with the rest retrieved from reference TRBV5-4 and TRBJ2-7, is ETGVTQSPTHLIKTRGQQVTLRCSSQSGHNTVSWYQQALGQGPQFIFQYYREEENGRGNFPPRFSGLQFPNYSSELNVNALELDDSALYLCASSLGTGGWREQYFGPGTRLTVT.

J is TRBJ2-1 and V is TRBV5-4; the D call of TRBD2 rests on TCRdb alone, since no DNA is present to check it. The CDR3 has 17 amino acids. Germline values: CDR1 SGHNT, CDR2 YYREEE (reference sequence). The CDR3 is CASSSAGGPLIYNEQFF.

V usage is TRBV30 and J usage is TRBJ2-6; the TRBD2 assignment by TCRdb is unverifiable without DNA. Germline V lookup: CDR1 GTSNPN, CDR2 SVGIG (reference sequence). CDR3 length: 17 residues. The CDR3 reads CAWSEGLLWTGANVLTF.

The gene calls are TRBV19 and TRBJ2-3. The CDR3 runs 14 residues. From germline, CDR1 is LNHDA and CDR2 SQIVND (reference sequence). Here the CDR3 reads CASSKAPSTDTQYF.

The chain employs TRBV11-3 and TRBJ1-5; TCRdb's D gene call, TRBD1, goes unchecked for lack of DNA. CDR3 length equals 15 residues. Germline-derived CDR1 and CDR2 are SGHNT and YENEEA. This CDR3 is CASSLQGQQNQPQHF.

The chain combines TRBV5-3 with TRBJ1-4; the D call from TCRdb, TRBD1, cannot be confirmed without DNA. TRBV5-3 is an ORF for which the function is uncertain. The CDR3 is made up of 16 amino acids. The CDR3 is CARSIPSAATNEKLFF.

This chain uses TRBV7-9 with TRBJ1-4; TCRdb returns TRBD1, unconfirmable since there is no DNA. The CDR3 totals 15 residues. Germline assignment: CDR1 SEHNR and CDR2 FQNEAQ (reference sequence). CDR3 region: CASSPPSSGGEKLFF.

The CDR3 spells CASSMDAGNQPQHF. The V call is TRBV7-9, the J call TRBJ1-5. CDR1 SEHNR and CDR2 FQNEAQ come from the germline V gene (reference sequence). The CDR3 runs to 14 residues.

Considering frequency, this clonotype is medium-sized. This chain connects TRBV19 to TRBJ2-3. From germline, CDR1 is LNHDA and CDR2 SQIVND (reference sequence). CDR3 length equals 11 residues. The CDR3 sequence is CATLETDTQYF.

V gene TRBV5-4 combines with J gene TRBJ1-5. The V gene's germline CDR1 is SGHNT and CDR2 YYREEE (reference sequence). This CDR3 region has 14 residues. This chain's CDR3 is CASSLGLGNQPQHF.

This chain uses TRBV12-3 or TRBV12-4 with TRBJ1-4; TCRdb outputs TRBD1, but without DNA this stays unchecked. The CDR3 consists of 14 residues. This CDR3 is CASSLWDSPEKLFF.

The chain couples TRBV27 to TRBJ2-2; absent DNA, TCRdb's TRBD2 call cannot be checked. The CDR3 is made up of 17 amino acids. Germline V gene lookup returns CDR1 MNHEY and CDR2 SMNVEV (reference sequence). CDR3 residues: CASSYGRESRGTGELFF.

The chain joins TRBV6-5 to TRBJ1-1; lacking DNA, the TRBD1 call made by TCRdb goes unchecked. This CDR3 has 13 amino acids. Germline-derived CDR1 and CDR2 are MNHEY and SVGAGI. The CDR3 spells CASSLTGNTEAFF.

Considering frequency, this clonotype is medium-sized. The chain is built from TRBV11-3 and TRBJ2-3; TCRdb picks TRBD1, but there is no DNA to check that call. Germline lookup yields CDR1 SGHNT and CDR2 YENEEA. CDR3 size: 15 residues. CDR3 protein: CASSPGRTKGDTQYF.

This chain joins TRBV27 and TRBJ1-1; TCRdb reports TRBD1, a call that lacks DNA to check it against. Germline V gene sequence: CDR1 MNHEY, CDR2 SMNVEV (reference sequence). The CDR3 extends over 13 amino acids. Here the CDR3 reads CASSYLGTDEAFF.

This chain joins TRBV27 and TRBJ1-2. There are 12 residues in the CDR3. Germline CDR1 reads MNHEY; CDR2 reads SMNVEV (reference sequence). The CDR3 sequence: CASSLRDWGYTF.

The gene calls are TRBV11-1 and TRBJ1-1; TCRdb returns TRBD1, unconfirmable since there is no DNA. CDR3 length equals 15 residues. Germline loops: CDR1 SGHAT, CDR2 FQDESV (reference sequence). CDR3: CASSFLPGANTEAFF.

The chain links TRBV19 to TRBJ2-5; checking the TCRdb D call of TRBD2 is not possible without DNA. In germline, CDR1 is LNHDA, CDR2 SQIVND (reference sequence). The CDR3 length is 14 residues. CDR3 sequence reads: CASSQLAGGETQYF.

J is TRBJ1-4 and V is TRBV5-5. CDR1 and CDR2 from the germline V gene are SGHKS and YYEKEE (reference sequence). CDR3 size: 14 residues. CDR3 residues: CASSLRGTIEKLFF.